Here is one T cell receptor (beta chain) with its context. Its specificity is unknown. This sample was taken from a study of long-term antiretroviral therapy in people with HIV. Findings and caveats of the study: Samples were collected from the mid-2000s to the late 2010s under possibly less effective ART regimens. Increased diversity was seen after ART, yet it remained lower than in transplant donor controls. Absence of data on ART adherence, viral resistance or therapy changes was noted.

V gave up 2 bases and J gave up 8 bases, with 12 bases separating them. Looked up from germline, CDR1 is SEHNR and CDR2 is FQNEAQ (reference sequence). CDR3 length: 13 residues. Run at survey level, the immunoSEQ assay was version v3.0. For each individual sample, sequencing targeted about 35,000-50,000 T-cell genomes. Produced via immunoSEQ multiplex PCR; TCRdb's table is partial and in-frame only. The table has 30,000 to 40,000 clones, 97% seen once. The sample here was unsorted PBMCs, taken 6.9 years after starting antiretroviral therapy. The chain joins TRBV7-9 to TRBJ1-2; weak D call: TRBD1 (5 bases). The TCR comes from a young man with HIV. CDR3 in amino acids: CASSLIGGGGYTF. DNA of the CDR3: TGTGCCAGCAGCTTAATCGGGGGTGGCGGCTACACCTTC.